This T cell receptor beta chain was sequenced in a study of PD-1 blockade in classical Hodgkin lymphoma. With regard to this clone: What it recognizes is unknown.

Points from the study as a whole: Before treatment, TCR diversity in newly diagnosed patients was reportedly lower than in healthy donors. The causes of the repertoire differences, possibly disease activity or prior therapy, remain undefined.

Per the germline V gene, CDR1 is SGHDT and CDR2 is YYEEEE. The length of the CDR3 is 15 residues. V was trimmed by 2 bases and J by 8 bases, leaving 18 bases between them. The assay was immunoSEQ multiplex PCR, and TCRdb's table has in-frame clones only and misses some. The sample has roughly 16,000 clones; 80% to 95% are singletons. Time point noted: newly diagnosed, previously untreated cHL patient sample. Magnetic negative selection was used to purify CD4+ T cells from PBMCs that had been thawed. Sequencing used CD4+ T cells from blood. V gene TRBV5-6 combines with J gene TRBJ2-3; D might be TRBD2 (6 bases). This TCR was recovered from a human donor with classical Hodgkin lymphoma. Written as DNA, the CDR3 is TGTGCCAGCAGCTTCGCGGGTACTAGCATCGGTACGCAGTATTTT. Protein product: CASSFAGTSIGTQYF.